This T cell receptor beta chain was obtained from a study of beta chain features in type 1 diabetes. At the level of the study: Healthy donors and patients showed comparable age, gender and cell yields.

Trimming took 0 bases from V and 1 from J; bases not matched to a gene: 4. Germline CDR1 is LGHNA and CDR2 is YSLEER. This CDR3 comprises 16 residues. CD4+ cells of the naive, central memory, regulatory and stem cell-like memory types were sorted via CD45RO/CCR7/CD25/CD127/CD95/CD27. Sequencing targeted expressed TCRB transcripts, as all isolated RNA had been reverse transcribed. Naive, central memory and regulatory T cell samples averaged about 3.57 million immunoSEQ reads each. Method: immunoSEQ multiplex PCR; TCRdb's copy keeps in-frame clones and lacks some. Altogether approximately 170,000 clones are present, 6.5% to 8.5% being singletons, with the ten largest covering roughly 0.5%. This clone was found many times. The antigen is unknown. Distinct nucleotide sequences in the sample also encode this CDR3. Findings of the study overall: All four CD4+ subsets from Type 1 diabetes patients carried moderately but significantly shorter TCRB CDR3s. Junctions at VDJ sites from type 1 diabetes patients had fewer insertions and more deletions.

This chain links TRBV4-3 with TRBJ1-1, with 8 bases aligning to TRBD1. The receptor comes from a man between 18 and 35 years old with type 1 diabetes. The sequencing input was central memory CD4+ T cells from blood. For the CDR3, the DNA is TGCGCCAGCAGCCAAGATCCCCAGGGGGCGAACACTGAAGCTTTCTTT. Its protein is CASSQDPQGANTEAFF.